These 21 T cell receptor beta chains originate from one sample sequenced in a study of cytomegalovirus exposure and HLA in healthy donors. The PCR had 60 Vbeta and 13 Jbeta primers. Here immunoSEQ multiplex PCR was the method, and the copy in TCRdb shows in-frame clones only, minus some. The sample lists under 150,000 clones, roughly 85% occurring once. Sequencing input: PBMCs. Source of these receptors: a woman younger than 45 in good health and CMV-seronegative.

The chain carries TRBV6-5 and TRBJ2-7; no firm D call. Germline CDR1 reads MNHEY; CDR2 reads SVGAGI. Trimming removed 2 bases from V and 3 bases from J, with 11 bases in between. The CDR3 contains 14 residues. CDR3 nucleotides: TGTGCCAGCAGTTACCTGGCCCGCGGCTACGAGCAGTACTTC. Translated, it gives CASSYLARGYEQYF.

The chain has TRBV9 and TRBJ2-7; unclear D gene. Germline V CDR1 and CDR2: SGDLS, YYNGEE. V gave up 0 bases and J gave up 0 bases, with 10 bases separating them. CDR3 length equals 15 residues. CDR3 protein: CASSVGGMSSYEQYF. For the CDR3, the DNA is TGTGCCAGCAGCGTAGGAGGTATGAGCTCCTACGAGCAGTACTTC.

The chain joins TRBV4-1 to TRBJ2-2, with 7 bases that match TRBD2. Unmatched junction bases numbered 9, after V lost 2 bases and J lost 6 bases. The V gene's germline CDR1 is MGHRA and CDR2 YSYEKL. The CDR3 totals 16 residues. The CDR3 protein is CASSQQGLEYAGELFF. In nucleotides, the CDR3 is TGCGCCAGCAGCCAACAAGGACTAGAATACGCCGGGGAGCTGTTTTTT.

The rearrangement links TRBV30 to TRBJ2-3; the match to TRBD2 covers 12 bases. This CDR3 is 14 amino acids long. The junction had 2 bases not matched to a gene; V was cut back by 5 bases and J by 2 bases. CDR1 is GTSNPN and CDR2 is SVGIG in the germline V gene (reference sequence). The CDR3 reads CAWRTSGDTDTQYF. CDR3 DNA: TGTGCCTGGCGGACTAGCGGGGACACAGATACGCAGTATTTT.

The V call is TRBV4-2, the J call TRBJ1-2; no definite D call. The V end was cut by 0 bases, the J end by 0 bases, with 8 bases between. Germline V gene lookup returns CDR1 LGHNA and CDR2 YNFKEQ. The length of the CDR3 is 15 residues. DNA of the CDR3: TGTGCCAGCAGCCAAGATCAAGCGACTAACTATGGCTACACCTTC. Amino acid sequence: CASSQDQATNYGYTF.

This rearrangement joins TRBV11-2 to TRBJ2-3, with 7 nucleotides matching TRBD1. CDR3 length equals 16 residues. Germline V gives CDR1 SGHAT, CDR2 FQNNGV. Trimming at V came to 5 bases and at J to 1 base, leaving 9 bases not matched to a gene. The CDR3: CASSLRGGWGTDTQYF. CDR3 sequence (DNA): TGTGCCAGCAGCCTACGAGGGGGCTGGGGCACAGATACGCAGTATTTT.

In regard to this clone: At the DNA level, this CDR3 is encoded by other sequences in the same sample as well. This chain connects TRBV5-4 to TRBJ2-2; D unresolved. The CDR3 runs 13 residues. Trimming shortened V by 0 bases and J by 4 bases, and 4 bases separated the two germline ends. CDR1 and CDR2 (germline): SGHNT, YYREEE (reference sequence). The CDR3 coding sequence is TGTGCCAGCAGCTTGGCTAGCACCGGGGAGCTGTTTTTT. Translating it yields CASSLASTGELFF.

The V call is TRBV29-1, the J call TRBJ2-7; a possible D gene is TRBD2 (6 bases). The CDR3 consists of 14 residues. Germline loops: CDR1 SQVTM, CDR2 ANQGSEA. With 2 bases removed from V and 6 bases from J, the gap between germline ends came to 17 bases. The CDR3 DNA is TGCAGCGTTGAAAAAGGGACTCAGGGCGGCGAGCAGTACTTC. Translation: CSVEKGTQGGEQYF.

Points on this clone: Other DNA sequences in this specimen translate into the identical CDR3. The rearrangement joins TRBV5-1 to TRBJ2-2; 7 nucleotides line up with TRBD2. This CDR3 region has 16 residues. Germline V gene lookup returns CDR1 SGHRS and CDR2 YFSETQ. J was trimmed by 0 bases and V by 4 bases; bases with no gene match: 6. CDR3 DNA: TGCGCCAGCAGCCCGGGACTAATTACGAACACCGGGGAGCTGTTTTTT. It translates to CASSPGLITNTGELFF.

Here the CDR3 DNA reads TGTGCCAGCAGCTTGGGGGGGACAAAACTCTCTGGAAACACCATATATTTT. The encoded protein is CASSLGGTKLSGNTIYF. The chain couples TRBV5-6 to TRBJ1-3, with D perhaps TRBD1 (6 bases). Germline V lookup: CDR1 SGHDT, CDR2 YYEEEE. The CDR3 totals 17 residues. The V gene lost 0 bases and the J gene lost 0 bases, with 13 bases spanning the gap.

The J gene is TRBJ2-3, the V gene TRBV10-3, with 11 bases identical to TRBD2. The CDR3 is 15 residues long. V lost 8 bases and J lost 6; bases outside the gene matches: 10. Germline loops: CDR1 ENHRY, CDR2 SYGVKD. The CDR3 sequence is CAIGLAGGLKDTQYF. In DNA, the CDR3 is TGTGCCATCGGGCTAGCGGGGGGCCTCAAGGATACGCAGTATTTT.

CDR3 protein: CASSLVASGGYNEQFF. The CDR3 DNA is TGCGCCAGCAGCTTGGTGGCTAGCGGGGGGTACAATGAGCAGTTCTTC. This chain joins TRBV5-1 and TRBJ2-1; 11 nucleotides match TRBD2. The V gene end was trimmed by 0 bases and the J gene end by 4 bases; junction bases not matched to a gene: 3. The CDR3 consists of 16 residues. Per the germline V gene, CDR1 is SGHRS and CDR2 is YFSETQ.

V gene TRBV20-1 combines with J gene TRBJ2-1; D is ambiguous. Trimming took 7 bases from V and 5 from J, leaving 6 bases between them. The CDR3 runs 10 residues. The germline V gene has CDR1 DFQATT and CDR2 SNEGSKA (reference sequence). The CDR3 sequence: CSVKNNEQFF. The CDR3 nucleotides read TGCAGTGTAAAAAACAATGAGCAGTTCTTC.

This clone was seen just once. This same CDR3 is encoded by further DNA sequences in the sample. The chain links TRBV6-1 to TRBJ1-5; perhaps TRBD1 as D (5 bases). Germline V gene data show CDR1 as MNHNS and CDR2 as SASEGT. The CDR3 covers 13 residues. V was shortened by 4 bases and J by 2 bases, with 6 bases between the two germline ends. The CDR3 is CASSAGGNQPQHF. The CDR3 DNA sequence: TGTGCCAGCAGTGCGGGGGGCAATCAGCCCCAGCATTTT.

The V gene is TRBV6-5, the J gene TRBJ1-1; tentative D call: TRBD1 (5 bases). The germline V gene encodes CDR1 MNHEY and CDR2 SVGAGI. The CDR3 runs 15 residues. Trimming left V 2 bases short and J 1 base short, with 11 bases between. Here the CDR3 DNA reads TGTGCCAGCAGTTACAATACCGGGGGGAACACTGAAGCTTTCTTT. It codes for CASSYNTGGNTEAFF.

The table lists this clone with a few counts. The J gene is TRBJ2-7, the V gene TRBV29-1, with TRBD1 matching over 8 bases. Germline assignment: CDR1 SQVTM and CDR2 ANQGSEA. Losses at the gene ends were 6 bases for V and 2 bases for J; bases not matched to a gene: 6. The CDR3 is made up of 13 amino acids. CDR3 sequence (DNA): TGCAGCGTGGAGAAGACAGGGGCCTACGAGCAGTACTTC. This encodes CSVEKTGAYEQYF.

This sequence joins TRBV29-1 and TRBJ1-2; 8 bases agree with TRBD1. The V gene end was trimmed by 7 bases and the J gene end by 8 bases; junction bases not matched to a gene: 6. This CDR3 comprises 11 residues. CDR1 and CDR2 from the germline V gene are SQVTM and ANQGSEA. CDR3 nucleotides: TGCAGCGCCCCGACAGGGGACGGCTACACCTTC. Protein sequence: CSAPTGDGYTF.

V gene TRBV25-1 combines with J gene TRBJ1-2, with TRBD1 identical over 8 bases. The germline V gene encodes CDR1 MGHDK and CDR2 SYGVNS. The CDR3 spans 16 residues. V was clipped by 1 base and J by 6 bases; unmatched bases: 10. The CDR3 is CASSESWRAGGDGYTF. The CDR3 nucleotides read TGTGCCAGCAGTGAATCTTGGCGGGCAGGGGGCGATGGCTACACCTTC.

The chain couples TRBV19 to TRBJ2-7; TRBD1 matches at 7 bases. The ends lost 1 base at V and 2 bases at J; junction bases unmatched: 5. The CDR3 covers 15 residues. Germline loops: CDR1 LNHDA, CDR2 SQIVND (reference sequence). CDR3 loop: CASSIGQGAAYEQYF. Written as DNA, the CDR3 is TGTGCCAGTAGTATAGGACAGGGCGCGGCCTACGAGCAGTACTTC.

The chain carries TRBV9 and TRBJ2-7; maybe TRBD1 (6 bases). V lost 1 base, J lost 0 bases, and 11 bases lay in between. The CDR3 sequence is 15 residues long. Germline V gene sequence: CDR1 SGDLS, CDR2 YYNGEE. CDR3 sequence reads: CASSVLPGDSYEQYF. CDR3 DNA sequence: TGTGCCAGCAGCGTATTGCCAGGGGACTCCTACGAGCAGTACTTC.

J is TRBJ2-1 and V is TRBV5-1; TRBD1 might be the D (6 bases). The CDR3 has 15 residues. CDR1 and CDR2 (germline): SGHRS, YFSETQ. With 0 bases removed from V and 9 bases from J, the gap between germline ends came to 16 bases. The CDR3 sequence is CASSLDRAGAGEQFF. The CDR3 region has the DNA TGCGCCAGCAGCTTGGACAGGGCAGGGGCTGGTGAGCAGTTCTTC.